This T cell receptor beta chain was sequenced in a study of blood T cells in healthy people across ages. This clonotype was seen a handful of times. PCR was performed a second time for roughly 7 to 12 cycles using a sample-barcoded 5' primer and a J-beta primer mix. MiXCR was run by TCRdb on the 5' RACE reads, yielding one entry per CDR3 protein. The sample gives approximately 800,000 distinct CDR3 sequences, 20% to 30% of which show up once; more than 3% is in the top ten. Total RNA amounts of at least 5.5 micrograms were extracted per sample. This sample was also put to use in a study of T cells of mothers and their children.

The specimen was blood. The clonotype originates from a boy between 10 and 17 years old in good health.

The CDR3 DNA follows: TGCAGCGTTGAACCACAGGGAAAGGGGCTTCAAGAGACCCAGTACTTC. Its translation is CSVEPQGKGLQETQYF. The chain is built from TRBV29-1 and TRBJ2-5; a possible D gene is TRBD1 (6 bases). V dropped 2 bases and J dropped 2 bases, with 18 bases sitting between them. This CDR3 is built from 16 residues. Germline assignment: CDR1 SQVTM and CDR2 ANQGSEA.